These 5 T cell receptor beta chains were sequenced from one sample in a study of metastatic and nonmetastatic thyroid tumors. TCRdb re-analyzed the PCR reads through MiXCR. The table shows roughly 15,000 clones, with under 35% occurring only once. All patients were treatment-naive before thyroid surgery. Input material: adjacent normal tissue. All receptors derive from a female donor with papillary thyroid cancer or a benign thyroid nodule (not recorded which). Some clones in this sample may be carry-over from other donors' samples.

In this sample, this clone turned up many times. The rearrangement uses TRBV28 and TRBJ2-2; a weak D match, TRBD2 (6 bases). The V gene's germline CDR1 is MDHEN and CDR2 SYDVKM. The CDR3 totals 16 residues. Trimming left V 1 base short and J 4 bases short, with 13 bases between. CDR3 protein: CASSLSGVTLTGELFF. CDR3 in DNA: TGTGCCAGCAGTTTATCGGGGGTAACCCTCACCGGGGAGCTGTTTTTT.

CDR3 sequence reads: CASMHFGTAGQETQYF. The CDR3 coding sequence is TGTGCCAGCATGCATTTCGGGACAGCCGGACAAGAGACCCAGTACTTC. The J gene is TRBJ2-5, the V gene TRBV2, with TRBD1 matching over 7 bases. CDR1 SNHLY and CDR2 FYNNEI come from the germline V gene. The CDR3 length is 16 residues. After removal of 7 bases from V and 2 bases from J, the junction contained 13 bases not matched to a gene.

This chain links TRBV19 with TRBJ1-1, with D maybe TRBD1 (5 bases). CDR3 size: 14 residues. From germline, CDR1 is LNHDA and CDR2 SQIVND (reference sequence). The ends were cut back, 3 bases at V and 1 base at J, with 9 bases in the middle. CDR3 loop: CASSIVDRNTEAFF. The CDR3, as DNA: TGTGCCAGTAGTATCGTTGACAGGAACACTGAAGCTTTCTTT.

The chain recombines TRBV28 with TRBJ2-1; D is ambiguous. The germline V and J ends were trimmed by 2 bases and 6 bases, with 11 bases remaining between them. The CDR3 sequence is 14 residues long. Germline V gene sequence: CDR1 MDHEN, CDR2 SYDVKM. The CDR3: CASSLELGSNEQFF. Written as DNA, the CDR3 is TGTGCCAGCAGTTTAGAGTTGGGCTCCAATGAGCAGTTCTTC.

This clone turned up a few times. The V call is TRBV6-1, the J call TRBJ2-6; D gene uncertain. CDR1 and CDR2 from the germline V gene are MNHNS and SASEGT. This CDR3 spans 11 amino acids. V lost 8 bases and J 8 bases, leaving 7 bases between the germline ends. CDR3 sequence reads: CASGQSNVLTF. For the CDR3, the DNA is TGTGCCAGCGGGCAGTCCAACGTCCTGACTTTC.